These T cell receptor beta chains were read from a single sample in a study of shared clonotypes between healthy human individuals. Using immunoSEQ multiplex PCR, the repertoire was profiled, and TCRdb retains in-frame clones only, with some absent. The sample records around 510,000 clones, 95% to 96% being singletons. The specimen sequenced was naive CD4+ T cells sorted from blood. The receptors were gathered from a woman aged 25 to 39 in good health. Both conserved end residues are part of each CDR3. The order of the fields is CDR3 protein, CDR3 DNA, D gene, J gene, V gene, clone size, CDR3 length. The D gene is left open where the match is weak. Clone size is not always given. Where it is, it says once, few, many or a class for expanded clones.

CDR3: CASSWGQAVGDEQYF
DNA: TGTGCCAGCAGCTGGGGACAGGCGGTGGGCGACGAGCAGTACTTC
D: TRBD1
J: TRBJ2-7
V: TRBV7-2
size: .
length: 15

CDR3: CAWSVPGRVEAFF
DNA: TGTGCCTGGAGTGTACCCGGGCGGGTCGAAGCTTTCTTT
D: .
J: TRBJ1-1
V: TRBV30
size: .
length: 13

CDR3: CASSPGTSGIPIRGNEQFF
DNA: TGTGCCAGTAGTCCCGGGACTAGCGGGATCCCGATACGGGGCAATGAGCAGTTCTTC
D: TRBD2
J: TRBJ2-1
V: TRBV19
size: .
length: 19

CDR3: CASSQDNRGDLEAFF
DNA: TGCGCCAGCAGCCAAGATAACAGGGGGGACCTTGAAGCTTTCTTT
D: TRBD1
J: TRBJ1-1
V: TRBV4-1
size: .
length: 15

CDR3: CAISEGLAGEYEQYF
DNA: TGTGCCATCAGTGAGGGACTAGCGGGAGAGTACGAGCAGTACTTC
D: TRBD2
J: TRBJ2-7
V: TRBV10-3
size: .
length: 15

CDR3: CASSEYRRRAYEQYF
DNA: TGTGCCAGCAGTGAATACAGGCGGAGGGCCTACGAGCAGTACTTC
D: .
J: TRBJ2-7
V: TRBV6-1
size: .
length: 15

CDR3: CASSLAGSGPYEQYF
DNA: TGCGCCAGCAGCTTGGCCGGTAGCGGACCCTACGAGCAGTACTTC
D: .
J: TRBJ2-7
V: TRBV5-1
size: .
length: 15

CDR3: CASSLVGGRGYGYTF
DNA: TGCGCCAGCAGCTTGGTTGGGGGGCGCGGCTATGGCTACACCTTC
D: .
J: TRBJ1-2
V: TRBV5-1
size: .
length: 15

CDR3: CASSQSGAGGHSYEQYF
DNA: TGCGCCAGCAGCCAGAGCGGGGCAGGTGGGCACTCCTACGAGCAGTACTTC
D: TRBD2
J: TRBJ2-7
V: TRBV5-1
size: .
length: 17

CDR3: CASSLTAKNIQYF
DNA: TGTGCCAGCAGCTTGACCGCCAAAAACATTCAGTACTTC
D: .
J: TRBJ2-4
V: TRBV5-8
size: .
length: 13

CDR3: CASSLTAYEQYF
DNA: TGTGCCAGCAGCTTGACCGCCTACGAGCAGTACTTC
D: .
J: TRBJ2-7
V: TRBV7-9
size: .
length: 12

CDR3: CASSLGQGAYEQYF
DNA: TGTGCCAGCAGCTTAGGACAGGGAGCCTACGAGCAGTACTTC
D: TRBD1
J: TRBJ2-7
V: TRBV7-9
size: once
length: 14

CDR3: CASSFQGSTDTQYF
DNA: TGTGCCAGCAGCTTCCAGGGGAGCACAGATACGCAGTATTTT
D: .
J: TRBJ2-3
V: TRBV7-3
size: .
length: 14

CDR3: CASSQDFGSSGNTIYF
DNA: TGCGCCAGCAGCCAAGATTTTGGATCCTCGGGAAACACCATATATTTT
D: .
J: TRBJ1-3
V: TRBV4-1
size: .
length: 16

CDR3: CASSFRREQFF
DNA: TGTGCCAGCAGTTTCAGGAGGGAGCAGTTCTTC
D: .
J: TRBJ2-1
V: TRBV28
size: .
length: 11

CDR3: CARAPRNTEAFF
DNA: TGTGCCAGGGCCCCACGGAACACTGAAGCTTTCTTT
D: .
J: TRBJ1-1
V: TRBV9
size: .
length: 12

CDR3: CASSAGTAYGYTF
DNA: TGCGCCAGCAGCGCCGGGACGGCGTATGGCTACACCTTC
D: .
J: TRBJ1-2
V: TRBV10-1
size: .
length: 13

CDR3: CASSHSGGSTEAFF
DNA: TGTGCCAGCAGCCATAGTGGGGGTAGCACTGAAGCTTTCTTT
D: .
J: TRBJ1-1
V: TRBV11-3
size: .
length: 14

CDR3: CASQYQETQYF
DNA: TGTGCCAGCCAGTACCAAGAGACCCAGTACTTC
D: .
J: TRBJ2-5
V: TRBV2
size: .
length: 11

CDR3: CASSGDSNYGYTF
DNA: TGTGCCAGCAGCGGGGACAGCAACTATGGCTACACCTTC
D: TRBD1
J: TRBJ1-2
V: TRBV2
size: .
length: 13